The entry below gives a single T cell receptor (beta chain) sequence along with its context. This record belongs to a study of blood T cell repertoires in COVID-19. Across the whole study: Sites across the United States, Italy and Spain contributed samples from acute and convalescent COVID-19.

Trimming pared 0 bases from V and 0 bases from J, leaving 7 bases between. This CDR3 is built from 16 residues. In germline, CDR1 is SGDLS, CDR2 YYNGEE. TCRdb's table, derived via immunoSEQ multiplex PCR, lists solely in-frame clones and lacks some. The sample lists 200,000 to 250,000 clones; approximately 90% were seen once. The sample consisted of peripheral blood. This chain links TRBV9 with TRBJ2-6; D gene unclear. The sequence derives from a woman between 25 and 40 years old with COVID-19, enrolled during active disease. The CDR3 DNA reads TGTGCCAGCAGCGTAGCTCTGTACTCTGGGGCCAACGTCCTGACTTTC. This gives the protein CASSVALYSGANVLTF.